The sequence of this TCR beta chain was determined in a study of blood T cells in healthy people across ages. Study-wide findings and caveats: Versus aged donors, long-lived donors had higher diversity and more naive CD4+ cells.

CDR3 length: 14 residues. The ends lost 4 bases at V and 6 bases at J; junction bases unmatched: 6. The germline V gene encodes CDR1 SGHRS and CDR2 YFSETQ. With a J-beta primer mix and a sample-barcoded 5' primer, a second PCR ran about 7 to 11 cycles. Tagging of each cDNA molecule was performed by a template-switch adaptor with 12 random nucleotides. In TCRdb, the 5' RACE reads were re-called with MiXCR into one record per CDR3 protein. The repertoire has roughly 680,000 distinct CDR3 sequences, over 45% of them found once; the top ten carry about a third. About this clonotype itself: Its antigen is currently unknown.

Sequencing used blood. The gene calls are TRBV5-1 and TRBJ1-5; 8 bases map to TRBD1. The TCR comes from an older woman in good health. This chain's CDR3 is CASSGQGRGQPQHF. CDR3 sequence (DNA): TGCGCCAGCAGCGGACAGGGTCGCGGTCAGCCCCAGCATTTT.